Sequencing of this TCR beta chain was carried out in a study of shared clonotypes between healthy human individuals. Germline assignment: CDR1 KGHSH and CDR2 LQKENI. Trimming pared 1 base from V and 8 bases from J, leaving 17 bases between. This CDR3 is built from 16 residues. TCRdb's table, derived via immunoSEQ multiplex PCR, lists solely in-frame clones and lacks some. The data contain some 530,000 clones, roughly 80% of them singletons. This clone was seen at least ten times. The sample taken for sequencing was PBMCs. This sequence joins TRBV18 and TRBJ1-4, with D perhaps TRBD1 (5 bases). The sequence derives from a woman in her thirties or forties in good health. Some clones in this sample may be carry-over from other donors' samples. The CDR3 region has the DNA TGTGCCAGCTCACCACTAACAGGAGAACGTAGGGAAAAACTGTTTTTT. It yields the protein CASSPLTGERREKLFF. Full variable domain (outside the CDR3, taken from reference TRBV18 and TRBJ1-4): NAGVMQNPRHLVRRRGQEARLRCSPMKGHSHVYWYRQLPEEGLKFMVYLQKENIIDESGMPKERFSAEFPKEGPSILRIQQVVRGDSAAYFCASSPLTGERREKLFFGSGTQLSVL.